This T cell receptor beta chain comes out of a study of cytomegalovirus exposure and HLA in healthy donors. Study-level findings and limits: The availability of immune exposure information extended only to CMV serostatus.

The PCR had 60 Vbeta and 13 Jbeta primers. Method: immunoSEQ multiplex PCR; TCRdb's copy keeps in-frame clones and lacks some. Recorded for this sample: 60,000 to 100,000 clones. V lost 5 bases, J lost 4 bases, and 11 bases lay in between. The CDR3 has 13 residues. Germline CDR1 and CDR2: LNHDA and SQIVND (reference sequence). Concerning this clone itself: No antigen is known for it.

The source of this sequence is a man aged 30-40 years in good health and CMV-seronegative. The sample taken for sequencing was PBMCs. The rearrangement joins TRBV19 to TRBJ1-2; no definite D call. The CDR3, as DNA: TGTGCCAGTAGTCCCTCCCCAGGCTATGGCTACACCTTC. Protein: CASSPSPGYGYTF.